This T cell receptor beta chain appears in the sequencing data of a study of T cell responses to AZD1222 COVID-19 vaccine. Overall study results and limits: Only 5 or 6 people who got AZD1222 tested seropositive at baseline. There were mostly white British donors and more females than males, and clonal diversity was possibly underestimated. Dominant at 160-218 and 743-854, vaccine-associated CD4 TCRs also spanned spike.

Measured with immunoSEQ multiplex PCR; TCRdb has only the in-frame clones, and not every one. The sample has under 200,000 clones, approximately 90% seen once. Concerning this clone itself: Its cognate antigen is unknown.

The CDR3 covers 16 residues. The V gene lost 8 bases and the J gene lost 7 bases, with 23 bases spanning the gap. Germline CDR1 and CDR2: SGHTA and FQGNSA. Both about-4-week and about-12-week second-dose recipients were combined. The chain couples TRBV7-2 to TRBJ1-4; TRBD1 might be the D (5 bases). This sample comprised peripheral blood, obtained 28 days after the second AZD1222 dose. This TCR was sampled from an adult who received the AZD1222 COVID-19 vaccine. CDR3 region: CASGSFGGGRVEKLFF. CDR3 nucleotides: TGTGCCAGCGGATCCTTCGGGGGGGGTCGTGTTGAAAAACTGTTTTTT. Looking up the rest from reference TRBV7-2 and TRBJ1-4 gives the full variable domain: GAGVSQSPSNKVTEKGKDVELRCDPISGHTALYWYRQSLGQGLEFLIYFQGNSAPDKSGLPSDRFSAERTGGSVSTLTIQRTQQEDSAVYLCASGSFGGGRVEKLFFGSGTQLSVL.